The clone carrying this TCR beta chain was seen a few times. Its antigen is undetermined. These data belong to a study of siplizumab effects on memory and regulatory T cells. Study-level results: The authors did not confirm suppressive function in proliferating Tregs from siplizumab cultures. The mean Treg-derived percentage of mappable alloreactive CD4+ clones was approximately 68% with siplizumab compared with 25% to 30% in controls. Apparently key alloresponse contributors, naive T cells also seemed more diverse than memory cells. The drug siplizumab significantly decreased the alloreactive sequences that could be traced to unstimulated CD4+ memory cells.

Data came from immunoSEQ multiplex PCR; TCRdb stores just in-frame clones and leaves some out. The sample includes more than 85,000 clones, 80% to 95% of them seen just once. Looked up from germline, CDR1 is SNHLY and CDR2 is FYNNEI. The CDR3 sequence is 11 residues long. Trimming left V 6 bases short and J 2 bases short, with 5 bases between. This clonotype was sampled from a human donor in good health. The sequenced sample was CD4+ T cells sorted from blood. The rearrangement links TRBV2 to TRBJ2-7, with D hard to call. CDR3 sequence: CASSKAYEQYF. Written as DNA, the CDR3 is TGTGCCAGCAGCAAAGCCTACGAGCAGTACTTC.